These 2 T cell receptor beta chains came from one sample sequenced in a study of T cell responses to AZD1222 COVID-19 vaccine. Repertoires were generated with immunoSEQ multiplex PCR, while TCRdb's copy carries only in-frame clones and drops some. The table includes more than 250,000 clones, just over 90% detected once. This specimen consisted of peripheral blood, obtained on day 0 of AZD1222 vaccination. Source of these receptors: an adult in good health.

The chain carries TRBV2 and TRBJ1-4; D unresolved. CDR3 size: 14 residues. Trimming stripped 3 bases from V and 3 bases from J, with 8 bases between. In germline, CDR1 is SNHLY, CDR2 FYNNEI. Here the CDR3 DNA reads TGTGCCAGCAGTGAGAGGCGACCTAATGAAAAACTGTTTTTT. As protein: CASSERRPNEKLFF.

The V and J genes are TRBV23-1 and TRBJ2-1; the D is unclear. TRBV23-1 is sorted into the ORF group, with uncertain function. The length of the CDR3 is 19 residues. The V end was cut by 2 bases, the J end by 5 bases, with 25 bases between. The CDR3 region is CASSQALESEAGLNNEQFF. The CDR3 nucleotides are TGCGCCAGCAGTCAAGCACTCGAGAGTGAGGCTGGTTTGAACAATGAGCAGTTCTTC.